One TCR beta chain is described in this entry. This clone has at least ten counts. Its antigen has not been determined. No qualities accompany the bases; no much larger clone lies one base away. The method was the immunoSEQ multiplex PCR assay. A mixture of 60 forward primers for TCR Vbeta segments and 13 reverse primers for TCR Jbeta segments was used in the multiplex PCR. The CDR3 region of rearranged TCR beta genes was amplified from genomic DNA by a multiplex PCR assay. The amplified TCR beta libraries were sequenced on the Illumina HiSeq System as 87-base-pair reads. Turning to the authors' computational methods: In a later analysis, 77 million or so unique TCR beta chains were counted across the roughly 670 repertoires, and roughly 10 million of these chains were shared by at least two donors. Raw reads were error-corrected and collapsed into unique sequences with a nearest-neighbor algorithm that merged closely related sequences to remove PCR and sequencing errors. V, D and J gene segments were assigned by aligning CDR3 sequences to IMGT reference sequences. For a sequence to be retained, at least a six-nucleotide match to both a V gene segment and a J gene segment was required. A rearrangement was called productive if the CDR3 had no stop codons and remained in frame with V and J, and every other rearrangement was called non-productive. CDR3 was defined by IMGT convention, running from the second conserved V-encoded cysteine to the conserved J-encoded phenylalanine. The earlier analysis of fewer than 700 of the donors excluded sequences that lacked an unambiguous match to a single V gene segment. In an earlier analysis of 587 of the donors, V segments were called functional above 56.7% productive rearrangements and were called segregating when the between-donor standard deviation exceeded 5%. To diagnose cytomegalovirus status from the catalog of TCR beta chain sequences, a statistical classification framework was built. In a later analysis, TCR nucleotide sequences were compared against IMGT/GENE-DB human TR gene sequences so that V and J genes could be assigned. The TCRdist pipeline was used in a later analysis to assign CDR3 sequences and most-parsimonious VDJ recombination scenarios. In a later analysis, each TCR beta chain was defined by its CDR3 amino acid sequence together with its V-gene family, and reads without a unique V-gene family were excluded. To address suspected cross-contamination and a sequencing artifact, a later analysis removed approximately 590 highly shared, low-generation-probability nucleotide sequences. In a later analysis, a clonal expansion index for each public chain was calculated from normalized within-repertoire ranks of inferred template counts. In a later analysis, generation probabilities were computed with a VDJ recombination model fitted to out-of-frame rearrangements, and the resulting probabilities were checked against IGoR. In a later analysis, TCR-TCR, TCR-HLA and TCR-CMV co-occurrence was scored with hypergeometric tests, and a repertoire-size bias correction was applied to TCR pairs. False discovery rates were estimated in a later analysis by permuting HLA or CMV assignments 20 times. In a later analysis, co-occurring TCRs were grouped with DBSCAN, and TCRdist sequence similarity was added when clustering was performed within HLA-allele-positive subsets. Co-occurrence clustering excluded repertoires with fewer than 30,000 or more than 120,000 public chains, plus five with anomalous nucleotide sharing. This immuneACCESS table, as held by TCRdb, lists in-frame sequences with V and J called but not all clones. Of the missing ones, under half trace to an unresolved V gene in checked studies; the others have no known cause. D and trimming come from the DNA, and the V and J calls and clone size come from that table. This sample has 100,000 to 150,000 clones in its table, and about 84% of those were observed once. The ten biggest clones cover roughly 1.2% of the sample.

The data were obtained in a study of cytomegalovirus exposure and HLA in healthy donors (dated by TCRdb to about 2017). Turning to the overall study: An earlier analysis of a few hundred of the donors reported under 300 Gb of sequence data and about 120 million unique TCR beta sequences obtained from roughly 170 million T cells. An early release that covered about 600 HLA-typed donors contained approximately 320 gigabases of sequencing data and tens of millions of unique TCR sequences. Among the roughly 400 genotyped donors, around 81% belonged to the genetic ancestry cluster associated with self-reported Caucasian donors. The study aimed to test whether signatures of past pathogen exposure could be identified by cataloging public T cell receptors. Using immunosequencing, the study profiled T cell repertoires from approximately 700 subjects and related those repertoires to cytomegalovirus serostatus. A separate validation cohort of about 110 different subjects was used in addition to the roughly 700-subject first cohort. High-throughput TCR immunosequencing, statistical association of individual TCRs with disease status, and machine learning were combined to predict cytomegalovirus infection status. In a later analysis, previously published TCR beta repertoires from hundreds of donors were re-analyzed and high-resolution HLA genotyping was added so that TCR occurrence patterns could be studied. In the later analysis, no new phenotypic data were used to find candidate immune exposures; instead, reliance was placed on TCR beta sequences and their occurrence across donors. In an earlier analysis of roughly 540 of the donors, high-throughput TCR beta sequencing was used to judge whether each TCR beta V gene segment behaved as functional or pseudogenic. Alongside the repertoire data, information on donor age, sex, ethnicity and CMV serostatus was compiled. In a later genetic analysis, genome-wide SNP genotypes for about 60% of the 666 donors were used, and that subset was treated as a discovery cohort. All discovery cohort repertoires had been generated using a single sequencing platform. HLA typing included class I and class II loci at four-digit resolution. Typing coverage varied by locus: roughly 629-640 donors for A, B, C, DRB1 and DQB1; 500 to 550 for DQA1; about 590 for DPA1; roughly 470 for DPB1. Roughly 5 DR-DQ haplotypes were handled as single units for association and clustering because linkage in the cohort was strong. Among roughly 370 genotyped donors of the cohort, an average of roughly 240,000 unique TCR beta nucleotide sequences were sequenced per donor, roughly a sixth of them non-productive. General findings and caveats noted by the study authors: Compared with equally common non-associated chains, HLA-associated TCR beta chains in a later analysis were more clonally expanded and had lower generation probabilities. A later analysis found that TCR association rates varied across HLA loci, with DRB1 alleles showing the most associated TCRs and HLA-C alleles the fewest. Because the 87-base-pair reads could not distinguish some IMGT-functional V segments, including TRBV6-2 and TRBV6-3, those segments were excluded. A cluster of highly shared sequence variants was judged likely to represent a technical artifact of the sequencing pipeline. This cohort had only TCR beta chains sequenced, and the lack of alpha or paired-chain data limited which features could be detected. The study gave a list of about 160 TCR beta chains associated with cytomegalovirus. Presence/absence analyses assumed roughly uniform sequencing depth across donors, an assumption that may not hold. According to a later analysis, parvovirus B19, influenza, CMV and Epstein-Barr virus appeared linked to several top co-occurrence clusters. When HLA alleles, especially DR and DQ, strongly co-occurred, TCR associations were difficult to assign to individual alleles. According to a later genetic analysis, donors in an Asian-associated ancestry cluster had fewer N-insertions in productive TCRs than the approximately 670-donor mean. At a false discovery rate of 0.05, a later analysis linked approximately 18,000 TCR beta sequences to specific HLA alleles. The classifier was reported to diagnose cytomegalovirus status with high specificity and sensitivity in both the original cohort and the validation cohort. Most CMV-associated TCR beta chains appeared to be HLA-restricted in a later analysis, and the HLA associations seemed to be driven largely by CMV exposure. Over 15 rarely observed V segments, including chromosome 9 orphons, were excluded from the earlier analysis of about 600 of the donors because counts were too low. An earlier analysis of approximately 530 of the donors showed that most TCR beta V segments appeared in productive rearrangements either about 90% or about 30% of the time, which broadly matched IMGT annotations. Because HLA typing was missing for some donors at each locus, association tests included only the typed subset. In a later genetic analysis, a missense DCLRE1C variant was associated with V-gene and J-gene trimming of TCR beta chains, and the association was replicated in an independent cohort. A few of the identified cytomegalovirus-associated TCR beta chains were confirmed in vitro to be specific for cytomegalovirus antigens. The only immune exposure information available for the cohort was CMV serostatus. While some public TCRs were present in many individuals, most TCR sequences turned up only very rarely across donors. The authors suggested that the approach could potentially be extended to other disease states and immunological phenotypes. A further reported finding was that TCR beta sequences accurately predicted the HLA-A and HLA-B alleles for most subjects in the first cohort. Correlated functional status among segregating V segments might be attributable to linkage disequilibrium, but an unknown experimental factor could not be ruled out.

V is cut back by 8 bases and J by 6 bases, with 10 bases in the junction unmatched. Based on the germline V gene, the CDR1 and CDR2 sequences are SNHLY and FYNNEI. Including the terminal cysteine and phenylalanine, the CDR3 comprises 13 residues. Only the CDR3 region is kept as DNA, spanning 39 bases read in frame from base 1. In total, just over 650 healthy bone marrow donors made up the cohort. At the time of sampling, all cohort members were nominally healthy, though unrecorded immune exposures were likely present. The donor was CMV seronegative and belonged to the group of around 400 seronegative cohort members. A peripheral blood sample was provided by each donor, and peripheral blood mononuclear cells were used for TCR beta sequencing. Genomic DNA extraction from the blood cell samples was performed with the Qiagen DNeasy Blood Extraction Kit.

The chain couples TRBV2 to TRBJ2-7, and 7 bases in between align with TRBD1. The TCR sequence derives from a boy under 18 in good health and CMV-seronegative. Sequenced: PBMCs. The CDR3 in this case is CASSRTGGGEQYF. The bases read TGTGCCAGCTCTCGGACAGGTGGTGGCGAGCAGTACTTC.